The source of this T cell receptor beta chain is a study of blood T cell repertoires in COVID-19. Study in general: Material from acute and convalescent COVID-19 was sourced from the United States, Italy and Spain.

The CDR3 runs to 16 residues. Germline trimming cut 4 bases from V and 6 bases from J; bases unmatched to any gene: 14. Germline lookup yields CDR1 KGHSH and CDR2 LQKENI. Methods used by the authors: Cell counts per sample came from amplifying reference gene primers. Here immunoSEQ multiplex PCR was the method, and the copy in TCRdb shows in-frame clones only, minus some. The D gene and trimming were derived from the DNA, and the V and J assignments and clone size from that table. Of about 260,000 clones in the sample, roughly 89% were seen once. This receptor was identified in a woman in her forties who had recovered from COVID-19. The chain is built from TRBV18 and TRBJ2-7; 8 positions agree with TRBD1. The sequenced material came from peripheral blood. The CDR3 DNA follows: TGTGCCAGCTCACTAGTCGCCGGACAGGGACGAGGCGAGCAGTACTTC. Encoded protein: CASSLVAGQGRGEQYF.